The 13 T cell receptor beta chains reported below all come from one sample, sequenced in a study of blood T cell repertoires in COVID-19. TCRdb's table, derived via immunoSEQ multiplex PCR, lists solely in-frame clones and lacks some. The sample has 85,000 to 120,000 clones, approximately 84% seen once. Material: peripheral blood. The receptors were sampled from a man between 40 and 49 years old with active or convalescent COVID-19.

V usage is TRBV5-4 and J usage is TRBJ1-6; the D gene is possibly TRBD1 (5 bases). Looked up from germline, CDR1 is SGHNT and CDR2 is YYREEE (reference sequence). The V and J ends lost 5 bases and 8 bases respectively, with 20 bases between them. CDR3 length: 16 residues. This CDR3 reads CASRPGLLNSDSPLHF. CDR3 DNA: TGTGCCAGCAGGCCGGGACTCCTAAACAGCGATTCACCCCTCCACTTT.

The chain is built from TRBV9 and TRBJ1-2; D perhaps matches TRBD1 (6 bases). With 3 bases removed from V and 2 bases from J, the gap between germline ends came to 14 bases. Per germline, CDR1 SGDLS and CDR2 YYNGEE. This CDR3 is 15 amino acids long. The DNA of the CDR3 is TGTGCCAGCAGCGCCAGGGGTCAGGCCAACTATGGCTACACCTTC. Translating gives CASSARGQANYGYTF.

This clone was picked up a small number of times. V is TRBV6-6 and J is TRBJ2-2; TRBD2 matches at 8 bases. This CDR3 region has 15 residues. V lost 0 bases and J lost 4; bases outside the gene matches: 1. Germline CDR1 MNHNY, CDR2 SVGAGI (reference sequence). Written as DNA, the CDR3 is TGTGCCAGCAGTTACTCTAGCGGGGTCACCGGGGAGCTGTTTTTT. Encoded protein: CASSYSSGVTGELFF.

The chain carries TRBV19 and TRBJ1-3; no reliable D call. The CDR3 is 15 amino acids. Trimming removed 0 bases at V and 1 base at J, with 7 bases between. Germline V lookup: CDR1 LNHDA, CDR2 SQIVND (reference sequence). The CDR3 is CASSIDRNSGNTIYF. CDR3 in DNA: TGTGCCAGTAGTATAGACAGAAATTCTGGAAACACCATATATTTT.

As regards this clone: One junction end disagrees with the germline gene, perhaps due to a read error. The rearrangement joins TRBV4-2 to TRBJ1-1; D is perhaps TRBD1 (5 bases). The CDR3 is 13 residues long. The germline gives CDR1 LGHNA, CDR2 YNFKEQ. CDR3 protein: CASSQEGGGEAYF. The DNA of the CDR3 is TGTGCCAGCAGCCAAGAGGGGGGAGGAGAGGCCTACTTT.

The CDR3 reads CASSSGTGHNTQYF. Here the CDR3 DNA reads TGTGCCAGCAGCTCGGGGACAGGGCACAATACGCAGTATTTT. The genes are TRBV7-3 and TRBJ2-3, with 9 bases matching TRBD1. Trimming removed 4 bases from V and 7 bases from J; junction bases left unmatched: 6. Per the germline V gene, CDR1 is SGHTA and CDR2 is FQGTGA. The CDR3 is 14 residues long.

J is TRBJ1-4 and V is TRBV2; TRBD1 aligns across 7 bases. Trimming took 7 bases from V and 4 from J; bases not matched to a gene: 3. The CDR3 length is 13 residues. Germline CDR1 SNHLY, CDR2 FYNNEI. In DNA form, the CDR3 reads TGTGCCAGCATCCAGGGGGGTAATGAAAAACTGTTTTTT. It specifies CASIQGGNEKLFF.

This chain connects TRBV4-3 to TRBJ1-1, with 8 nucleotides matching TRBD1. The V gene end was trimmed by 0 bases and the J gene end by 1 base; junction bases not matched to a gene: 7. CDR1 is LGHNA and CDR2 is YSLEER in the germline V gene. The CDR3 contains 17 residues. This CDR3 reads CASSQDAGGFGNTEAFF. In DNA form, the CDR3 reads TGCGCCAGCAGCCAAGACGCAGGGGGCTTCGGGAACACTGAAGCTTTCTTT.

The V and J genes are TRBV12-2 and TRBJ1-2; the table names TRBD1, a call not compared with the DNA. TRBV12-2 is noted as a pseudogene. The CDR3 is 16 residues long. This CDR3 is CASRLAWQGADYGYTF. CDR3 DNA: TGTGCAAGTCGCTTAGCCTGGCAGGGGGCAGACTATGGCTACACCTTC.

Only a few counts were recorded for this clone. This chain links TRBV27 with TRBJ1-2; D possibly corresponds to TRBD1 (6 bases). The ends were cut back, 6 bases at V and 9 bases at J, with 29 bases in the middle. The length of the CDR3 is 17 residues. Looked up from germline, CDR1 is MNHEY and CDR2 is SMNVEV (reference sequence). This CDR3 is CASSPRSTGHTTGRYTF. The CDR3 DNA reads as TGTGCCAGCAGCCCACGTTCTACGGGACACACAACTGGACGCTACACCTTC.

CDR3 region: CNVQGADTQYF. CDR3 nucleotides: TGCAACGTACAGGGAGCAGATACGCAGTATTTT. The gene calls are TRBV29-1 and TRBJ2-3, with D possibly being TRBD1 (6 bases). The CDR3 consists of 11 residues. The V gene's germline CDR1 is SQVTM and CDR2 ANQGSEA.

This rearrangement joins TRBV7-2 to TRBJ2-7, with TRBD2 matching 13 bases. Trimming took 5 bases from V and 3 from J; bases not matched to a gene: 13. This CDR3 spans 18 amino acids. The V gene's germline CDR1 is SGHTA and CDR2 FQGNSA. The CDR3: CASSPRGLAGHSRYEQYF. The CDR3 DNA reads TGTGCCAGCAGCCCGAGGGGACTAGCGGGACACTCCCGCTACGAGCAGTACTTC.

The V and J genes are TRBV9 and TRBJ1-5, with 7 bases that match TRBD1. The ends lost 3 bases at V and 6 bases at J; junction bases unmatched: 9. Germline lookup yields CDR1 SGDLS and CDR2 YYNGEE. The CDR3 consists of 15 residues. The CDR3 spells CASSEGTAQSQPQHF. The CDR3 coding sequence is TGTGCCAGCAGCGAAGGGACAGCCCAAAGTCAGCCCCAGCATTTT.